The TCR beta chain under discussion was sequenced for a study of T cells after yellow fever vaccination (dated by TCRdb to about 2019). Background for the entire study: The SMART-Seq v4 Ultra Low Input RNA kit was used to prepare libraries from fractions with low cell numbers. Blood was drawn at multiple timepoints before and after primary and secondary immunization, with bulk PBMC replicates and cell subsets isolated. Bulk TCR alpha and beta repertoires were sequenced longitudinally to track T-cell clones before and after primary and booster YFV17D yellow fever vaccination. Two healthy male donors, one aged 18 to 30 and one aged 30 to 40 years, made up the cohort.

Results and caveats for the whole study, not just this receptor: The secondary T-cell response was weaker than the primary response but faster, peaking on day 5 instead of day 15. Computational filtering was required because FACS-sorted repertoires could contain abundant contaminating clonotypes from the bulk population. After the booster, most clones that had expanded after primary vaccination were detected again (around 96% of CD4 and over 75% of CD8), suggesting broad maintenance of memory. Because the study included only a couple of donors, the extent to which the findings can be generalized is limited. A small fraction of clonotypes appeared in both the CD4 and CD8 compartments, likely as a result of convergent recombination.

Taken with the paper, the label for treatment or condition translates to: live attenuated yellow fever vaccine strain. At every blood-draw timepoint, two biological replicates of bulk PBMCs were collected. PBMCs were isolated from peripheral blood using a standard Ficoll-Paque protocol. RNA was extracted with TriZol from bulk PBMCs, CD4 and CD8 fractions, and dextramer-positive and dextramer-negative fractions. TCR cDNA was made using 5'RACE template switching, a step that added a universal primer site and unique molecular identifiers. Priming of cDNA synthesis was performed from both the TCR alpha and TCR beta constant segments. Library amplification involved two PCR steps, and the second step added sample barcodes and sequencing adapters. Sequencing of libraries was done on Illumina HiSeq 2500 (2x100 bp) or NovaSeq (2x150 bp). For the original study's pipeline: MIGEC was used to demultiplex reads and collapse the reads into UMI consensus sequences, and MiXCR was used for V(D)J alignment. Using edgeR on replicate PBMC samples, clonotypes were called vaccine-responding if FDR was below 0.01 and the log2 fold change was above 5 up to day 15. Bulk clonotypes were assigned CD4 or CD8 identity according to which sequenced CD4 or CD8 repertoire held them at higher abundance. The raw public reads went through TCRdb reprocessing: fastp at Q25, MiXCR clone calling, in-frame beta chains kept. Rows matching on CDR3 protein sequence are summarized as one entry with the most common DNA and genes. V and J calls and clone size were set by TCRdb, not the authors. In all, the sample holds 510,000 or so distinct CDR3 sequences, and less than 20% of those were seen once. The top ten constitute 14% of the sample.

Only a few counts were recorded for this clonotype. The antigen it recognizes is unknown. Base qualities are not recorded, but no much larger clone differs from it by a single base. The receptor was derived from a young man who received the YFV17D yellow fever vaccine. The sample in question was PBMCs, obtained 15 days after the yellow fever booster vaccination.

The CDR3 region: CSARPGVSYEQYF. The sequenced DNA: TGCAGTGCCCGACCGGGAGTCTCCTACGAGCAGTACTTC. The rearranged segments are TRBV20-1 and TRBJ2-7; the D gene is possibly TRBD2, with 6 bases matching. V is shortened by 6 bases, J by 0 bases, and the region joining them spans 12 bases. The CDR3 holds 13 amino acids from the cysteine to the phenylalanine. CDR3 DNA only is kept here, 39 bases in frame from base 1. Sequences DFQATT (CDR1) and SNEGSKA (CDR2) are obtained from the germline V gene (reference sequence).